The rows below give T cell receptor beta chains drawn from one sample of a study of T cell changes during pregnancy in multiple sclerosis. TCRdb keeps only in-frame clones here, not all; method: immunoSEQ multiplex PCR. This table holds nearly 80,000 clones, roughly nine tenths found once. The material was CD4+ T cells from peripheral blood mononuclear cells, obtained before pregnancy. These receptors were collected from a female donor with multiple sclerosis, enrolled in a pregnancy study. Each CDR3 is given with its conserved first and last residue. Fields, in order: V gene, J gene, clone size, CDR3 protein. Clone size is shown for a subset of rows, as once, few, many or a class of expanded clone.

V: TRBV6-1; J: TRBJ2-1; size: -; CDR3: CASSQLAGATQFF
V: TRBV29-1; J: TRBJ1-2; size: -; CDR3: CSVEDFTGYGYTF
V: TRBV14; J: TRBJ2-1; size: -; CDR3: CASSVSGAGNEQFF
V: TRBV5-3; J: TRBJ1-1; size: once; CDR3: CARSFRGMGYQNTEAFF
V: TRBV6-5; J: TRBJ1-1; size: -; CDR3: CANSYLGGQGGTEAFF
V: TRBV5-4; J: TRBJ1-2; size: -; CDR3: CASSLEREGYGYTF
V: TRBV5-1; J: TRBJ2-5; size: -; CDR3: CASSLGGGTGGSVETQYF
V: TRBV2; J: TRBJ1-5; size: -; CDR3: CASSEQGGWQPQHF
V: TRBV7-2; J: TRBJ1-2; size: -; CDR3: CASSFTHRGNGYTF
V: TRBV19; J: TRBJ1-2; size: few; CDR3: CASSITGGEYGYTF
V: TRBV4-1; J: TRBJ2-2; size: few; CDR3: CASSPSLGLAGGITGELFF
V: TRBV4-1; J: TRBJ2-1; size: -; CDR3: CASSQGDDRADSYNEQFF
V: TRBV18; J: TRBJ1-4; size: -; CDR3: CASSPAVPGTNEKLFF
V: TRBV15; J: TRBJ2-1; size: -; CDR3: CATSRGGEKSGEQFF
V: TRBV7-6; J: TRBJ2-3; size: -; CDR3: CASSLGPGGATDTQYF
V: TRBV19; J: TRBJ2-2; size: -; CDR3: CASGRGRSKNTGELFF
V: TRBV7-2; J: TRBJ1-2; size: -; CDR3: CASSSTGSYGYTF
V: TRBV6-5; J: TRBJ1-2; size: -; CDR3: CASREGGVIYGYTF
V: TRBV5-4; J: TRBJ2-6; size: -; CDR3: CASSSGSQGAGGANVLTF
V: TRBV30; J: TRBJ2-3; size: few; CDR3: CAWSAGTSGLTDTQYF
V: TRBV11-3; J: TRBJ2-2; size: -; CDR3: CASSSGRGRELFF
V: TRBV2; J: TRBJ2-1; size: once; CDR3: CASSELAGGYEQFF
V: TRBV5-4; J: TRBJ2-2; size: -; CDR3: CASSPFSGGNTGELFF
V: TRBV28; J: TRBJ1-2; size: -; CDR3: CASSWGVPGGTF
V: TRBV6-1; J: TRBJ2-2; size: -; CDR3: CASTTDRANTGELFF